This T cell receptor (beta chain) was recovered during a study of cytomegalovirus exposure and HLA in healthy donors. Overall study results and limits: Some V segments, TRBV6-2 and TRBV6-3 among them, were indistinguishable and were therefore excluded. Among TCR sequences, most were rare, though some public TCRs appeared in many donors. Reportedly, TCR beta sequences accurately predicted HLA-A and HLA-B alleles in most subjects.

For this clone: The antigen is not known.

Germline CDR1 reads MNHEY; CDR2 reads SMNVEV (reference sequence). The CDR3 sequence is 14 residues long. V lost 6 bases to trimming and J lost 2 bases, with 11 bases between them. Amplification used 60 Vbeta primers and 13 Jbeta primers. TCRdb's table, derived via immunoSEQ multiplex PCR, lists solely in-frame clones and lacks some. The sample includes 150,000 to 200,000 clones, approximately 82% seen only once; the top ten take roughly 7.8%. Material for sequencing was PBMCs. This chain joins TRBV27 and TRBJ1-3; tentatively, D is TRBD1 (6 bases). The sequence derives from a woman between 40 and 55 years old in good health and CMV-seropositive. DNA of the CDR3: TGTGCCAGCAGCGCTCAGGGGACTGGAAACACCATATATTTT. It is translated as CASSAQGTGNTIYF.